This T cell receptor (beta chain) is drawn from a study of identical twins. Study observations and caveats: Researchers caution that invariant MAIT and iNKT cells could partly confound zero-insertion analyses.

Everyone who gave samples was a healthy Caucasian. Germline CDR1 is DFQATT and CDR2 is SNEGSKA (reference sequence). This CDR3 has 16 amino acids. J lost 1 base, V lost 0 bases, and 6 bases had no gene match. TCRdb redid the calling of the 5' RACE reads with MiXCR, one entry per CDR3 protein. The table records approximately 590,000 distinct CDR3 sequences, 9.6% of them present only once. With regard to this clonotype: The target antigen is unknown.

These data were likewise used in another study, on yellow fever vaccine responses in identical twins.

The chain joins TRBV20-1 to TRBJ2-1; 7 bases fit TRBD2. Sequencing input: PBMCs. This receptor was identified in a woman between 18 and 29 years old in good health. The CDR3, as DNA: TGCAGTGCTAGAGATCGGCGCGGGGGTTCCTACAATGAGCAGTTCTTC. Its translation: CSARDRRGGSYNEQFF.